This T cell receptor beta chain was sequenced in a study of CD8 T cells in ankylosing spondylitis. Study-level results: Disease-linked clones had a CD8+ phenotype and relatively low frequency in peripheral blood. Ankylosing spondylitis blood seemed to carry a telltale TCR beta motif made of several highly homologous variants.

Looked up from germline, CDR1 is MDHEN and CDR2 is SYDVKM. The CDR3 covers 16 residues. Trimming took 1 base from V and 0 from J, leaving 10 bases between them. About this clonotype itself: Its antigen remains unknown.

Library preparation for TCR beta used quantitative 5'-RACE with molecular barcodes. TCRdb re-called the 5' RACE reads with MiXCR, one entry per CDR3 protein. The sample holds just over 350,000 distinct CDR3 sequences, approximately 22% seen once. The rearrangement links TRBV28 to TRBJ2-1; no clear D gene. The clonotype originates from a male donor with ankylosing spondylitis or in good health (not recorded which). The specimen sequenced was blood, either unsorted or a sorted T cell fraction (not recorded which). The CDR3 is CASSLYPRSSYNEQFF. The CDR3 nucleotides read TGTGCCAGCAGTTTATATCCGAGGAGCTCCTACAATGAGCAGTTCTTC.